The 6 T cell receptor beta chains listed next were all sequenced from one sample in a study of blood T cell repertoires in COVID-19 (dated by TCRdb to 2020 to 2021). The library was generated by the immunoSEQ multiplex PCR assay. TCRdb retrieved this table from immuneACCESS and kept in-frame rearrangements only. Not all clones are present; in checked studies, unresolved V genes account for under half, and no reason is known for the remainder. For this sample the table gives about 260,000 clones, of which 82% were detected only once. Of the sample, 1.5% to 2% is held by the ten largest clones. Sequences were obtained from peripheral blood. The receptors here all came from an elderly woman with acute or convalescent COVID-19.

This clone was counted once. The genes are TRBV18 and TRBJ2-1; a weak D match, TRBD2 (5 bases). Trimming stripped 1 base from V and 0 bases from J, with 7 bases between. Germline V CDR1 and CDR2: KGHSH, LQKENI. The CDR3 has 15 amino acids. The CDR3 region is CASSPLGSSYNEQFF. The CDR3 DNA reads TGTGCCAGCTCACCACTTGGGAGCTCCTACAATGAGCAGTTCTTC. The full variable domain, in which reference TRBV18 and TRBJ2-1 provide the parts outside the CDR3, is NAGVMQNPRHLVRRRGQEARLRCSPMKGHSHVYWYRQLPEEGLKFMVYLQKENIIDESGMPKERFSAEFPKEGPSILRIQQVVRGDSAAYFCASSPLGSSYNEQFFGPGTRLTVL.

The chain couples TRBV15 to TRBJ1-4; 7 bases line up with TRBD1. V was pared by 5 bases and J by 0 bases, with 3 bases of the junction left unmatched. The CDR3 is 15 amino acids. From germline, CDR1 is LNHNV and CDR2 YYDKDF (reference sequence). As DNA, the CDR3 is TGTGCCACCAGCCTTGGGACAGCAACTAATGAAAAACTGTTTTTT. This translates into CATSLGTATNEKLFF.

The chain combines TRBV21-1 with TRBJ2-7; whether TRBD2, the table's D call, matches the DNA was not checked. TRBV21-1 is classified as a pseudogene. CDR3 length: 17 amino acids. CDR3: CASSKKYRDYKDYEQYF. The CDR3 nucleotides read TGTGCCAGCAGCAAAAAATACCGGGACTACAAAGACTACGAGCAGTACTTC.

This chain connects TRBV6-5 to TRBJ1-6; D perhaps matches TRBD1 (6 bases). This CDR3 contains 13 residues. V was cut by 6 bases and J by 8 bases, with 11 bases left in between. Looked up from germline, CDR1 is MNHEY and CDR2 is SVGAGI. The CDR3 loop reads CASRRSGDSPLHF. The CDR3 nucleotides read TGTGCCAGCAGGAGATCAGGGGATTCACCCCTCCACTTT.

V and J are TRBV4-1 and TRBJ2-1; no clear D gene. Germline V gives CDR1 MGHRA, CDR2 YSYEKL. This CDR3 has 16 residues. Trimming removed 0 bases from V and 0 bases from J, with 9 bases in between. CDR3 in amino acids: CASSQDPASSYNEQFF. In DNA, the CDR3 is TGCGCCAGCAGCCAAGACCCGGCTAGCTCCTACAATGAGCAGTTCTTC.

The chain joins TRBV5-6 to TRBJ1-1; 9 positions agree with TRBD1. Germline V gene lookup returns CDR1 SGHDT and CDR2 YYEEEE. Germline trimming cut 4 bases from V and 0 bases from J; bases unmatched to any gene: 4. This CDR3 spans 15 amino acids. The CDR3 nucleotides read TGTGCCAGCAGCGACGGGACAGGGTTGAACACTGAAGCTTTCTTT. Its protein product is CASSDGTGLNTEAFF.